The next 8 T cell receptor beta chains were all read from a single sample in a study of T cell responses to AZD1222 COVID-19 vaccine. Clones were sequenced by immunoSEQ multiplex PCR, and TCRdb holds only the in-frame ones, with some missing. This sample has approximately 85,000 clones, with 70% to 90% found just once. This specimen was peripheral blood, taken on day 0 of AZD1222 vaccination. The receptors were sampled from an adult in good health.

V usage is TRBV7-8 and J usage is TRBJ2-7, with 10 bases matching TRBD2. CDR1 is SGHVS, CDR2 FQNEAQ, per germline. The V and J ends lost 8 bases and 10 bases, in that order; junction bases with no gene match: 5. This CDR3 region has 11 residues. CDR3 nucleotide sequence: TGTGCCAGCGGACAGCGGGAGGGCCAGTACTTC. Translation gives CASGQREGQYF.

By share, this clone counts as large. V and J are TRBV7-6 and TRBJ2-1, with unresolved D. Germline CDR1 and CDR2: SGHVS and FNYEAQ. The CDR3 sequence is 15 residues long. Deletions cut 2 bases from V and 0 bases from J, with 8 bases between. CDR3 protein: CASSLTATSYNEQFF. The CDR3 bases are TGTGCCAGCAGCTTAACAGCGACCTCCTACAATGAGCAGTTCTTC.

The rearrangement links TRBV7-8 to TRBJ1-2; D might be TRBD1 (6 bases). The CDR3 length is 16 residues. V lost 2 bases, J lost 3 bases, and 16 bases lay in between. CDR1 and CDR2 from the germline V gene are SGHVS and FQNEAQ. The CDR3 nucleotides read TGTGCCAGCAGCTTAAGCCCAACAGGGTATGACTATGGCTACACCTTC. Its translation is CASSLSPTGYDYGYTF.

V gene TRBV6-5 combines with J gene TRBJ1-5; 9 nucleotides match TRBD1. V gave up 6 bases and J gave up 4 bases; unmatched junction bases: 4. Germline loops: CDR1 MNHEY, CDR2 SVGAGI. The CDR3 runs to 14 residues. CDR3 coding DNA: TGTGCCAGCAGCCCCGGGACAGGGAATCAGCCCCAGCATTTT. It specifies CASSPGTGNQPQHF.

The V gene is TRBV19, the J gene TRBJ2-7, with D perhaps matching TRBD2 (7 bases). The CDR3 consists of 13 residues. CDR1 is LNHDA and CDR2 is SQIVND in the germline V gene (reference sequence). Trimming cost V 5 bases and J 2 bases, with 10 bases left between them. CDR3 residues: CASSAGATYEQYF. CDR3 coding DNA: TGTGCCAGTAGTGCGGGGGCCACCTACGAGCAGTACTTC.

The V call is TRBV2, the J call TRBJ2-7, with TRBD2 matching 8 bases. The CDR3 covers 16 residues. CDR1 and CDR2 (germline): SNHLY, FYNNEI. Losses at the gene ends were 2 bases for V and 1 base for J; bases not matched to a gene: 7. CDR3: CASSEWGAGASYEQYF. CDR3 coding DNA: TGTGCCAGCAGTGAATGGGGAGCGGGAGCATCCTACGAGCAGTACTTC.

This clone was detected only a few times. The chain recombines TRBV4-2 with TRBJ2-1, with D perhaps matching TRBD1 (6 bases). CDR1 is LGHNA, CDR2 YNFKEQ, per germline. The CDR3 sequence is 16 residues long. The V gene lost 4 bases and the J gene lost 3 bases, with 16 bases spanning the gap. CDR3 in amino acids: CASSPTQGWDYNEQFF. For the CDR3, the DNA is TGTGCCAGCAGCCCAACACAGGGATGGGACTACAATGAGCAGTTCTTC.

The chain has TRBV7-9 and TRBJ1-6; D possibly corresponds to TRBD1 (5 bases). The CDR3 loop spans 14 amino acids. V was cut by 4 bases and J by 10 bases, with 14 bases left in between. Looked up from germline, CDR1 is SEHNR and CDR2 is FQNEAQ (reference sequence). CDR3 residues: CASSSSREGSPLHF. CDR3 sequence (DNA): TGTGCCAGCAGCTCCTCCAGGGAAGGATCACCCCTCCACTTT. Variable domain in full (rest from reference TRBV7-9 and TRBJ1-6): DTGVSQNPRHKITKRGQNVTFRCDPISEHNRLYWYRQTLGQGPEFLTYFQNEAQLEKSRLLSDRFSAERPKGSFSTLEIQRTEQGDSAMYLCASSSSREGSPLHFGNGTRLTVT.